The following is a T cell receptor (beta chain) sequence with its context. By share, this clone ranks as medium-sized (0.01 to 0.1%). Its antigen is still unknown. Base qualities are not provided; no much larger clone lies one nucleotide away. Library construction relied on the immunoSEQ multiplex PCR assay. Held by TCRdb, this immuneACCESS table contains in-frame sequences only and omits some clones. Under half of the omission traces to an unresolved V gene where checked; the cause of the rest is unknown. This sample comprises over 10,000 clones, roughly 79% of them detected only once. More than 7% of the sample rests with the top ten. The sample belongs to a study of control samples from healthy donors and cancer patients (dated by TCRdb to the early 2020s). In the germline V gene (reference sequence), CDR1 corresponds to SGHNT and CDR2 to YYREEE. The germline ends are 11 bases apart after V is trimmed by 2 bases and J by 8 bases. Spanning cysteine to phenylalanine, the CDR3 consists of 14 amino acids. CDR3 DNA is the only sequence kept; it has 42 bases, read in frame from the first base.

In this chain, TRBV5-4 is recombined with TRBJ1-6, with a weak D call of TRBD1 (5 bases match). This TCR was recovered from a male donor with melanoma. The source material was formalin-fixed, paraffin-embedded tissue. The CDR3 here reads CASSLGHFDSPLHF. The DNA sequence reads TGTGCCAGCAGCTTAGGACATTTCGATTCACCCCTCCACTTT.